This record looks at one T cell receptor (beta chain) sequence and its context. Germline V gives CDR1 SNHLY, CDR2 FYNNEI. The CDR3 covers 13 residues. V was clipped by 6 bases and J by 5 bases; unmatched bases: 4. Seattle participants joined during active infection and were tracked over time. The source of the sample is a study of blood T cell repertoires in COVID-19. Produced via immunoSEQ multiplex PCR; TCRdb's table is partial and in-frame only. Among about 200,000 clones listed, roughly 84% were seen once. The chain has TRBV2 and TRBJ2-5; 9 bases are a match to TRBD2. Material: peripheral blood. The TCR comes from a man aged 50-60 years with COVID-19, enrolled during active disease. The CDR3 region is CASRAGGQETQYF. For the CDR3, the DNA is TGTGCCAGCAGGGCGGGGGGGCAGGAGACCCAGTACTTC. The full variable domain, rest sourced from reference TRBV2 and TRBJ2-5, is EPEVTQTPSHQVTQMGQEVILRCVPISNHLYFYWYRQILGQKVEFLVSFYNNEISEKSEIFDDQFSVERPDGSNFTLKIRSTKLEDSAMYFCASRAGGQETQYFGPGTRLLVL.